The 22 T cell receptor beta chains below were found in one sample sequenced in a study of response to subunit inactivated influenza vaccine. TCRdb itself ran the RT-PCR reads through MiXCR, one entry per CDR3 protein. Among hundreds of thousands of distinct CDR3 sequences listed, approximately 17% were seen once. This sample comprised PBMCs from blood, obtained 5 days after vaccination. Receptors originate from a man between 50 and 59 years old who received an inactivated influenza vaccine.

This clonotype was seen many times. The chain combines TRBV7-2 with TRBJ2-3, with TRBD2 matching over 9 bases. CDR1 and CDR2 (germline): SGHTA, FQGNSA. V lost 5 bases, J lost 0 bases, and 3 bases stayed unmatched. The CDR3 length is 15 residues. The CDR3 protein is CASSVSGRSTDTQYF. The CDR3 nucleotides are TGTGCCAGCAGCGTAAGCGGGAGGAGCACAGATACGCAGTATTTT.

The sample holds a few counts of this clonotype. The rearrangement joins TRBV14 to TRBJ2-4; 7 bases map to TRBD1. The length of the CDR3 is 12 residues. V trimming: 0 bases; J trimming: 13 bases; junction bases outside the gene matches: 3. Germline V gene data show CDR1 as SGHDN and CDR2 as FVKESK. This chain's CDR3 is CASSQDGDRQYF. The CDR3 DNA reads TGTGCCAGCAGCCAAGACGGGGACAGACAGTACTTC.

CDR3 loop: CATSRGGLADYNEQFF. DNA for the CDR3: TGTGCCACCAGCAGAGGTGGTCTAGCGGATTACAATGAGCAGTTCTTC. V gene TRBV15 combines with J gene TRBJ2-1; 7 nucleotides align to TRBD2. Germline assignment: CDR1 LNHNV and CDR2 YYDKDF (reference sequence). The CDR3 is 16 amino acids. Trimming took 1 base from V and 4 from J; bases not matched to a gene: 7.

This clonotype was observed a handful of times. The J gene is TRBJ1-2, the V gene TRBV5-6, with a possible D match to TRBD1 (6 bases). V was cut by 4 bases and J by 6 bases, with 13 bases left in between. Germline CDR1 reads SGHDT; CDR2 reads YYEEEE. This CDR3 contains 13 residues. The CDR3 DNA follows: TGTGCCAGCAGCAGAGGGGGTCAACATGGCTACACCTTC. As protein: CASSRGGQHGYTF. Supplemented by reference TRBV5-6 and TRBJ1-2, the full variable domain reads DAGVTQSPTHLIKTRGQQVTLRCSPKSGHDTVSWYQQALGQGPQFIFQYYEEEERQRGNFPDRFSGHQFPNYSSELNVNALLLGDSALYLCASSRGGQHGYTFGSGTRLTVV.

This clonotype has more than one count but fewer than ten. The V and J genes are TRBV29-1 and TRBJ2-5; possibly TRBD1 for D (5 bases). Trimming took off 3 bases at V and 5 bases at J, with 16 bases between the two ends. Germline lookup yields CDR1 SQVTM and CDR2 ANQGSEA. The CDR3 length is 14 residues. The CDR3 nucleotides are TGCAGCGTTGATAAGGCCTCGAAGGGGGAGACCCAGTACTTC. Translation: CSVDKASKGETQYF.

This chain connects TRBV29-1 to TRBJ2-1; 7 bases are shared with TRBD2. Unmatched junction bases numbered 11, after V lost 6 bases and J lost 0 bases. This CDR3 region has 16 residues. The germline V gene has CDR1 SQVTM and CDR2 ANQGSEA. The CDR3 loop reads CSVLTSAASSYNEQFF. In nucleotides, the CDR3 is TGCAGCGTACTTACTAGCGCCGCTAGCTCCTACAATGAGCAGTTCTTC.

This chain connects TRBV12-3 or TRBV12-4 to TRBJ2-1; 11 positions match TRBD2. V lost 4 bases, J lost 7 bases, and 6 bases stayed unmatched. The CDR3 totals 15 residues. As DNA, the CDR3 is TGTGCCAGCAGTTCCCGACTAGCGGGAAGGAATGAGCAGTTCTTC. Its translation: CASSSRLAGRNEQFF.

This clonotype showed up many times. V and J are TRBV12-3 or TRBV12-4 and TRBJ1-5; TRBD1 is a possible D gene (5 bases). The CDR3 has 13 amino acids. Trimming shortened V by 3 bases and J by 2 bases, and 5 bases separated the two germline ends. CDR3 in DNA: TGTGCCAGCAGTTTCAGGGGCAATCAGCCCCAGCATTTT. Translated: CASSFRGNQPQHF.

The chain uses TRBV5-1 and TRBJ1-1; D gene uncertain. The CDR3 is 13 amino acids. Between the trimmed V and J ends, which lost 0 bases and 8 bases, there was a span of 11 bases. The germline CDR1 and CDR2 sequences are SGHRS and YFSETQ. The CDR3 DNA follows: TGCGCCAGCAGCTTGGGCGGGATTCCAGAAGCTTTCTTT. Translated: CASSLGGIPEAFF.

This clonotype was counted between two and nine times. The chain combines TRBV4-2 with TRBJ2-5, with D possibly being TRBD1 (6 bases). Trimming removed 1 base from V and 0 bases from J, with 9 bases in between. Looked up from germline, CDR1 is LGHNA and CDR2 is YNFKEQ. This CDR3 spans 15 amino acids. The CDR3 sequence is CASSQGDRNQETQYF. The DNA for the CDR3 is TGTGCCAGCAGCCAAGGAGACAGGAACCAAGAGACCCAGTACTTC.

This chain links TRBV6-5 with TRBJ2-5, with TRBD1 as a possible D gene (6 bases). From germline, CDR1 is MNHEY and CDR2 SVGAGI. Trimming removed 2 bases from V and 5 bases from J, with 12 bases in between. This CDR3 comprises 14 residues. As DNA, the CDR3 is TGTGCCAGCAGTTACCTACAGGGTCGGGAGACCCAGTACTTC. Encoded protein: CASSYLQGRETQYF.

As to this clonotype: This may be a read error: a much more frequent sequence differs by one nucleotide. The gene calls are TRBV12-3 or TRBV12-4 and TRBJ2-2; D is possibly TRBD2 (5 bases). The CDR3 is 13 residues long. The CDR3 nucleotides are TGTGCCAGCAGTTTAGTAGGGTCCGGGGAGCCGTTTTTT. This codes for CASSLVGSGEPFF.

This clonotype was observed a few times. This chain links TRBV6-1 with TRBJ1-5; no clear D gene. V shed 5 bases and J shed 4 bases, with 12 bases lying between them. Per the germline V gene, CDR1 is MNHNS and CDR2 is SASEGT. The CDR3 length is 14 residues. CDR3 loop: CASSSDGRNQPQHF. The CDR3 DNA sequence: TGTGCCAGCAGTAGCGACGGTCGTAATCAGCCCCAGCATTTT.

This clonotype was observed a few times. The CDR3 loop is CASSQDSTGLRRAFF. In nucleotides, the CDR3 is TGCGCCAGCAGCCAAGATAGTACCGGCCTTAGGAGGGCTTTCTTT. This chain joins TRBV4-3 and TRBJ1-1, with no clear D. This CDR3 comprises 15 residues. Per germline, CDR1 LGHNA and CDR2 YSLEER. With 0 bases removed from V and 11 bases from J, the gap between germline ends came to 19 bases.

This clonotype was observed a handful of times. DNA for the CDR3: TGTGCCAGCAGCGACGGGTGGACAGGGAACGAGCAGTACTTC. Translation gives CASSDGWTGNEQYF. This rearrangement joins TRBV7-8 to TRBJ2-7, with 8 bases matching TRBD1. Germline loops: CDR1 SGHVS, CDR2 FQNEAQ. CDR3 length equals 14 residues. V shed 5 bases and J 5 bases; nucleotides not matched to a gene: 8.

Ten or more counts support this clonotype. V and J are TRBV12-3 or TRBV12-4 and TRBJ1-2; D is perhaps TRBD1 (5 bases). V was trimmed by 5 bases and J by 0 bases, leaving 7 bases between them. The CDR3 length is 13 residues. The CDR3 loop reads CASSVGANYGYTF. The CDR3 bases are TGTGCCAGCAGTGTGGGGGCTAACTATGGCTACACCTTC.

This clonotype has only a few counts. The chain joins TRBV20-1 to TRBJ1-5, with D possibly matching TRBD1 (6 bases). CDR3 length: 14 amino acids. The V gene lost 6 bases and the J gene lost 0 bases, with 12 bases spanning the gap. Germline CDR1 is DFQATT and CDR2 is SNEGSKA (reference sequence). The CDR3 DNA follows: TGCAGTGCAGAAGACAGGTATAGCAATCAGCCCCAGCATTTT. Translation: CSAEDRYSNQPQHF.

This clonotype was detected only a few times. The genes are TRBV10-3 and TRBJ2-2; 12 bases are shared with TRBD2. The CDR3 is made up of 16 amino acids. V was clipped by 9 bases and J by 0 bases; unmatched bases: 5. Germline loops: CDR1 ENHRY, CDR2 SYGVKD. CDR3 residues: CAIRTSGDANTGELFF. The CDR3 DNA sequence: TGTGCCATACGGACTAGCGGGGACGCGAACACCGGGGAGCTGTTTTTT.

This clonotype has a handful of counts. The rearrangement links TRBV27 to TRBJ2-1; 7 nucleotides match TRBD2. J was trimmed by 0 bases and V by 3 bases; bases with no gene match: 5. Looked up from germline, CDR1 is MNHEY and CDR2 is SMNVEV (reference sequence). This CDR3 is built from 16 residues. CDR3 nucleotide sequence: TGTGCCAGCAGTTTTCAGCTAGCGGTCTCCTACAATGAGCAGTTCTTC. Its protein product is CASSFQLAVSYNEQFF.

The chain couples TRBV20-1 to TRBJ1-5, with TRBD1 matching 9 bases. V was clipped by 4 bases and J by 4 bases; unmatched bases: 8. The CDR3 extends over 15 amino acids. Germline loops: CDR1 DFQATT, CDR2 SNEGSKA (reference sequence). As DNA, the CDR3 is TGCAGTGCTACCCAAAGGACAGGGGATAATCAGCCCCAGCATTTT. Translating gives CSATQRTGDNQPQHF.

Notes on this clonotype: A junction boundary mismatches the germline segment, possibly from a read error. This chain links TRBV6-5 with TRBJ1-3; D perhaps matches TRBD1 (5 bases). Germline values: CDR1 MNHEY, CDR2 SVGAGI. The CDR3 is made up of 16 amino acids. The CDR3 sequence: CASSYKTGAGGNTIYF. Here the CDR3 DNA reads TGTGCCAGCAGTTACAAGACGGGTGCCGGGGGAAACACCATCTATTTT.

The chain is built from TRBV5-6 and TRBJ2-3; 7 bases align to TRBD1. Germline CDR1 is SGHDT and CDR2 is YYEEEE. There are 14 residues in the CDR3. The V and J ends lost 4 bases and 3 bases, in that order; junction bases with no gene match: 5. For the CDR3, the DNA is TGTGCCAGCAGCGTAAAGACAGGGACAGATACGCAGTATTTT. The encoded protein is CASSVKTGTDTQYF.